This passage covers 6 T cell receptor beta chains from one sample sequenced in a study of blood T cells in healthy people across ages. The use of a sample-barcoded 5' primer and a J-beta primer mix characterized a second PCR of roughly 6 to 11 cycles. From the 5' RACE reads, TCRdb called clonotypes with MiXCR, one entry per CDR3 protein. Of 650,000 to 1,000,000 distinct CDR3 sequences listed, under 40% are singletons. Material for sequencing was blood. The receptors here all came from a man aged 18 to 35 in good health.

The chain couples TRBV6-2 or TRBV6-3 to TRBJ2-1, with 11 bases lining up with TRBD1. Per the germline V gene, CDR1 is MNHEY and CDR2 is SVGEGT. The CDR3 length is 19 residues. J was trimmed by 0 bases and V by 0 bases; bases with no gene match: 7. The CDR3 sequence: CASSYSIMGTGGSYNEQFF. As DNA, the CDR3 is TGTGCCAGCAGTTACTCGATTATGGGGACAGGGGGCTCCTACAATGAGCAGTTCTTC.

This clonotype appeared once. The V call is TRBV25-1, the J call TRBJ2-7; perhaps TRBD2 as D (5 bases). In germline, CDR1 is MGHDK, CDR2 SYGVNS. This CDR3 has 15 amino acids. Deletions cut 1 base from V and 7 bases from J, with 17 bases between. The CDR3 nucleotides are TGTGCCAGCAGTGAATTGGCGGGTTTAGGGAATGAGCAGTACTTC. This encodes CASSELAGLGNEQYF.

The J gene is TRBJ1-1, the V gene TRBV7-9; 9 bases fit TRBD1. Per germline, CDR1 SEHNR and CDR2 FQNEAQ (reference sequence). The trim removed 7 bases at V and 6 bases at J, leaving 15 bases unmatched. CDR3 length equals 16 residues. As DNA, the CDR3 is TGTGCCAGCACCCTGGGGTGGACAGGGGATGACGCTGAAGCTTTCTTT. It codes for CASTLGWTGDDAEAFF.

The chain joins TRBV11-2 to TRBJ2-5; D is undetermined. The germline V gene encodes CDR1 SGHAT and CDR2 FQNNGV. V was cut by 3 bases and J by 11 bases, with 16 bases left in between. The length of the CDR3 is 13 residues. CDR3 region: CASSFTDLNEQYF. CDR3 DNA: TGTGCCAGCAGCTTTACAGATTTAAATGAGCAGTACTTC.

This CDR3 is CASSLFRDRGHGGTNEKLFF. The CDR3 bases are TGTGCCAGCAGCTTATTTCGCGACAGGGGGCATGGAGGAACTAATGAAAAACTGTTTTTT. The gene calls are TRBV7-2 and TRBJ1-4; 10 positions match TRBD1. CDR3 length: 20 amino acids. The germline V gene has CDR1 SGHTA and CDR2 FQGNSA. With V trimmed by 2 bases and J by 1 base, 13 bases remained unmatched.

The J gene is TRBJ1-1, the V gene TRBV2, with TRBD1 as a possible D gene (5 bases). CDR1 and CDR2 from the germline V gene are SNHLY and FYNNEI. CDR3 size: 13 residues. Trimming shortened V by 8 bases and J by 3 bases, and 13 bases separated the two germline ends. This CDR3 reads CASAGRKDTEAFF. CDR3 nucleotides: TGTGCCAGCGCAGGGAGGAAGGACACTGAAGCTTTCTTT.